This T cell receptor beta chain was recorded in a study of CD8 T cells in ankylosing spondylitis. General study points: Reactive arthritis synovial fluid and blood were previously reported to contain some motif variants. Reportedly, matched ankylosing spondylitis synovial fluid was significantly enriched for disease-linked clones. Among TCR beta sequences, a motif of fewer than 10 highly homologous variants appeared characteristic of ankylosing spondylitis blood.

Note on this clonotype: What it binds is not known.

Quantitative 5'-RACE with molecular barcodes produced the TCR beta libraries. TCRdb independently ran MiXCR on the 5' RACE reads; one entry per CDR3 protein. This sample yields around 890,000 distinct CDR3 sequences, of which approximately 10% are seen a single time; about 0.49% belongs to the top ten. The CDR3 totals 15 residues. V shed 3 bases, J shed 11 bases, and the junction held 8 bases outside the gene matches. Looked up from germline, CDR1 is KGHDR and CDR2 is SFDVKD. The origin of this receptor is a male donor with ankylosing spondylitis. The specimen was blood, either unsorted or a sorted T cell fraction (not recorded which). This sequence joins TRBV24-1 and TRBJ2-1; 11 bases align to TRBD2. The CDR3 is CATSDPRTSGSQQFF. In DNA form, the CDR3 reads TGTGCCACCAGTGATCCCCGGACTAGCGGGTCTCAGCAGTTCTTC.